This is a list of T cell receptor beta chains from one sample in a study of PD-1 blockade in classical Hodgkin lymphoma. Profiled with immunoSEQ multiplex PCR; TCRdb holds only in-frame clones, not every one. The table includes roughly 28,000 clones, 70% detected once. The material was peripheral blood mononuclear cells (PBMCs), obtained before the second cycle of nivolumab. Every receptor here comes from a human donor with classical Hodgkin lymphoma. CDR3s include the opening cysteine and the closing phenylalanine or tryptophan. D genes are given only for firm matches. Expanded clones get a size class; other rows say once, few or many, or leave the size out.

d_call	j_call	v_call	cdr3_length	clone_size	cdr3_nt	cdr3_aa
TRBD1	TRBJ1-2	TRBV29-1	13	-	TGCAGCGGCCTTGGGACAGGGGTGTTTGGCTACACCTTC	CSGLGTGVFGYTF
-	TRBJ1-6	TRBV10-2	17	-	TGCGCCAGCAGTGCTACTGTGGGCGGACGGAGCAATTCACCCCTCCACTTT	CASSATVGGRSNSPLHF
-	TRBJ1-4	TRBV5-6	15	-	TGTGCCAGCAGCCCTCTTGTGGCGAGGGATGAAAAACTGTTTTTT	CASSPLVARDEKLFF
TRBD1	TRBJ2-6	TRBV27	17	-	TGTGCCAGCAGGGCGGACAGGCTAGACTCTGGGGCCAACGTCCTGACTTTC	CASRADRLDSGANVLTF
-	TRBJ2-7	TRBV21-1	18	-	TGTGCCAGCAGCAAAGATGGGTCAGGGACAGGGAGGTCCTACGAGCAGTACTTC	CASSKDGSGTGRSYEQYF
-	TRBJ1-2	TRBV6-5	13	-	TGTGCCAGCAGTTACTCGACGGAGACTGGCTACACCTTC	CASSYSTETGYTF
TRBD1	TRBJ2-4	TRBV4-3	15	-	TGCGCCAGCAGCCAAGGAGACAGGGTAAAAAACATTCAGTACTTC	CASSQGDRVKNIQYF
-	TRBJ1-3	TRBV7-9	15	medium-sized	TGTGCCAGCAGCTTGGGAGGGACCTCTGGAAACACCATATATTTT	CASSLGGTSGNTIYF
-	TRBJ1-6	TRBV19	15	once	TGTGCCAGTAGTATTGCGGAAGGGGCCACATCACCCCTCCACTTT	CASSIAEGATSPLHF
-	TRBJ2-3	TRBV28	13	-	TGTGCCAGCACGGGTCAGGCGTCAGATACGCAGTATTTT	CASTGQASDTQYF
-	TRBJ2-7	TRBV9	14	-	TGTGCCAGCAGCGTAGGTCCTATACCCTACGAGCAGTACTTC	CASSVGPIPYEQYF
-	TRBJ2-1	TRBV7-2	13	-	TGTGCCAGCAGCCCTGACCCCGCCAATGAGCAGTTCTTC	CASSPDPANEQFF
-	TRBJ1-4	TRBV9	13	-	TGTGCCAGCAGCCCGACGTCCTCCGGGGAACTGTTTTTT	CASSPTSSGELFF
TRBD2	TRBJ2-1	TRBV19	18	-	TGTGCCAGTAGTTACCCACCGGGCTCTAGCGGGAGGGTTTATGAGCAGTTCTTC	CASSYPPGSSGRVYEQFF
-	TRBJ1-5	TRBV19	13	many	TGTGCCAGTAGTACTCTAGGCGACGGCCCCCAGCATTTT	CASSTLGDGPQHF
-	TRBJ1-3	TRBV6-5	12	-	TGTGCCAGCAGTGACTCTGGAAACACCATATATTTT	CASSDSGNTIYF
-	TRBJ2-2	TRBV19	13	once	TGTGCCAGTAGTGGCGCGAACACCGGGGAGCTGTTTTTT	CASSGANTGELFF
-	TRBJ2-7	TRBV5-6	14	many	TGTGCCAGCAGCTTGGGGGACAACTCCTACGAGCAGTACTTC	CASSLGDNSYEQYF
-	TRBJ1-2	TRBV5-7	15	-	TGTGCCAGCAGCTTGGGGGCACCCGAATACTATGGCTACACCTTC	CASSLGAPEYYGYTF
TRBD2	TRBJ2-3	TRBV5-1	16	-	TGCGCCAGCAGCGTGGATGCGGGAGGTGGAGGAGATACGCAGTATTTT	CASSVDAGGGGDTQYF
-	TRBJ2-1	TRBV27	17	-	TGTGCCAGCAGTTTAAAGAGTTTGGGGGGCCCCTACAATGAGCAGTTCTTC	CASSLKSLGGPYNEQFF
-	TRBJ1-2	TRBV6-6	14	few	TGTGCCAGCATGATTCCGACAAGAAACTATGGCTACACCTTC	CASMIPTRNYGYTF
TRBD2	TRBJ2-1	TRBV5-1	16	-	TGCGCCAGCAGCCCGGGACTAGCGGGAGGTCGCAATGAGCAGTTCTTC	CASSPGLAGGRNEQFF
-	TRBJ2-2	TRBV7-8	14	once	TGTGCCAGCAGCCCCTTGACTAGTTCCGGGGAGCTGTTTTTT	CASSPLTSSGELFF
TRBD1	TRBJ1-1	TRBV19	13	-	TGTGCCAGTAGTATAAGGGGGCACGCTGAAGCTTTCTTT	CASSIRGHAEAFF
TRBD1	TRBJ2-5	TRBV7-6	16	-	TGTGCCAGCAGCCAGCACAGGGGGATATTACAAGAGACCCAGTACTTC	CASSQHRGILQETQYF
-	TRBJ2-3	TRBV5-1	14	-	TGCGCCAGCAGCTTACCCCGGAGCACAGATACGCAGTATTTT	CASSLPRSTDTQYF
TRBD1	TRBJ2-2	TRBV19	14	few	TGTGCCAGTAGTACCGGACAGGACACCGGGGAGCTGTTTTTT	CASSTGQDTGELFF
-	TRBJ1-2	TRBV9	14	-	TGTGCCAGCAGCACCGTACTGGGCGGCTATGGCTACACCTTC	CASSTVLGGYGYTF
-	TRBJ2-7	TRBV4-3	17	few	TGCGCCAGCAGCCAAGAGCCCCAAGCGGCACAGGCCTACGAGCAGTACTTC	CASSQEPQAAQAYEQYF
-	TRBJ2-1	TRBV7-3	15	-	TGTGCCAGCAGCCCCAGAGGGGGATCCTACAATGAGCAGTTCTTC	CASSPRGGSYNEQFF
-	TRBJ2-5	TRBV18	12	-	TGTGCCAGCTCACCGGTTAAAGAGACCCAGTACTTC	CASSPVKETQYF
-	TRBJ1-5	TRBV7-2	13	-	TGTGCCAGCAGCCCGCAGAGAAATCAGCCCCAGCATTTT	CASSPQRNQPQHF